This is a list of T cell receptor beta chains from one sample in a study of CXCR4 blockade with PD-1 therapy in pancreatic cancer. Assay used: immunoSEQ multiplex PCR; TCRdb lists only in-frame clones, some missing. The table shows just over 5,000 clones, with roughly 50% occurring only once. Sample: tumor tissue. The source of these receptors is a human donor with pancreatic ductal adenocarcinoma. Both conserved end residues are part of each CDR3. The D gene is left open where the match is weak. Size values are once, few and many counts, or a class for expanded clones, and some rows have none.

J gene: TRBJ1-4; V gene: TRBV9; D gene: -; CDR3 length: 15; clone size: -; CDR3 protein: CASSVTTGVNEKLFF; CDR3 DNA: TGTGCCAGCAGCGTGACAACAGGAGTTAACGAAAAACTGTTTTTT
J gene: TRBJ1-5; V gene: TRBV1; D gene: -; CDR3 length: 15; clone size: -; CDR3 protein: CTSSQDRGGGQPQHF; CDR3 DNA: TGCACCAGCAGCCAAGACCGAGGAGGCGGTCAGCCCCAGCATTTT
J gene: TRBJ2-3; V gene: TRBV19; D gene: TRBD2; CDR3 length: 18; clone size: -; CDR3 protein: CASSKGLAGGTSTDTQYF; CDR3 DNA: TGTGCCAGTAGTAAAGGACTAGCGGGAGGGACTAGCACAGATACGCAGTATTTT
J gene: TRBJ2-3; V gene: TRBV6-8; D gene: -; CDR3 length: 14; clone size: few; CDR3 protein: CASTPGVRPDTQYF; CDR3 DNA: TGTGCCAGCACTCCCGGGGTGCGCCCAGATACGCAGTATTTT
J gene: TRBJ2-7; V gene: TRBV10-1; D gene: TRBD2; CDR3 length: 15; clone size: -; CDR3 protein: CASNPGTSGNYEQYF; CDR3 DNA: TGCGCCAGCAACCCCGGGACTAGCGGGAACTACGAGCAGTACTTC
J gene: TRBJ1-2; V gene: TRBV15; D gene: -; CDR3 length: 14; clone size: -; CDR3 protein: CATSDRTTGTGYTF; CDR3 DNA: TGTGCCACCAGCGACAGGACTACCGGGACGGGCTACACCTTC
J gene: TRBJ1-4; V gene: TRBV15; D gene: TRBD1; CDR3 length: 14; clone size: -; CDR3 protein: CATSRGQGHEKLFF; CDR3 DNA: TGTGCCACCAGCAGAGGACAGGGACATGAAAAACTGTTTTTT
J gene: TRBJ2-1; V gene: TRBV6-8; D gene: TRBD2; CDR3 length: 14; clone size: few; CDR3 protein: CATGGSLSYNEQFF; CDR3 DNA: TGTGCCACCGGGGGGAGTTTGTCCTACAATGAGCAGTTCTTC
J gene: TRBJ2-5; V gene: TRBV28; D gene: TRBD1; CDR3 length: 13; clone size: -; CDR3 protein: CASRRTGVETQYF; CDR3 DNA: TGTGCCAGCAGACGTACAGGGGTAGAGACCCAGTACTTC
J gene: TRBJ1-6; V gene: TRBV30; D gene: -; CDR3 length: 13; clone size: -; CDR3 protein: CASDAGANSPLHF; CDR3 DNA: TGTGCCTCGGACGCCGGGGCTAATTCACCCCTCCACTTT
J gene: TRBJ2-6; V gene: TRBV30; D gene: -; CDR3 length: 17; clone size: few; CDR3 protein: CAGRGRIGSSGANVLTF; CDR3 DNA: TGTGCGGGGAGGGGGCGGATTGGTTCCTCTGGGGCCAACGTCCTGACTTTC
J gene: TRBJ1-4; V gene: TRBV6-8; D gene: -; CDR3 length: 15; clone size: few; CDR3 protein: CASQKPGTGNEKLFF; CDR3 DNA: TGTGCCAGCCAAAAGCCAGGGACGGGGAATGAAAAACTGTTTTTT
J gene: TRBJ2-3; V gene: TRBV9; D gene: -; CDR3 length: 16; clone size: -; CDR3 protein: CASSTHSILNTDTQYF; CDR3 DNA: TGTGCCAGCAGCACCCACTCAATTCTGAACACAGATACGCAGTATTTT
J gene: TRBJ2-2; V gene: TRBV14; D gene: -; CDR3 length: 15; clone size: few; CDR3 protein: CASSPRWGNTGELFF; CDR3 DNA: TGTGCCAGCAGCCCGCGCTGGGGAAACACCGGGGAGCTGTTTTTT
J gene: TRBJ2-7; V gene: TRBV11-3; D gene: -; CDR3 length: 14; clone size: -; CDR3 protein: CASSSGDSSYEQYF; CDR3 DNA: TGTGCCAGCAGCTCGGGGGACAGCTCCTACGAGCAGTACTTC
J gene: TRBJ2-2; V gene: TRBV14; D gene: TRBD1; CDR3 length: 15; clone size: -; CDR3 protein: CASSLDQGELGELFF; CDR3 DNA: TGTGCCAGCAGCCTCGACCAGGGGGAGCTCGGGGAGCTGTTTTTT
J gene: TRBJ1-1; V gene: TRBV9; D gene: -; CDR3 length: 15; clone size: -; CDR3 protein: CASSARQSPNTEAFF; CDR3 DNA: TGTGCCAGCAGCGCAAGACAGTCCCCGAACACTGAAGCTTTCTTT
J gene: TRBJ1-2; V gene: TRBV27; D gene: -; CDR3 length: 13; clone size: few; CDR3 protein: CASSNAGESGYTF; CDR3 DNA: TGTGCCAGCAGCAACGCAGGGGAGAGTGGCTACACCTTC
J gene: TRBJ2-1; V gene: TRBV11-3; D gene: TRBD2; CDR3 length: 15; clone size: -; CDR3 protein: CASSLGLAGANEQFF; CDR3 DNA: TGTGCCAGCAGCTTAGGGCTAGCGGGAGCTAATGAGCAGTTCTTC
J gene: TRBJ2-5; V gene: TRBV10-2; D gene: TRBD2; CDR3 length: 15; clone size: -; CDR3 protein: CASSDGTSGKETQYF; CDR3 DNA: TGCGCCAGCAGTGATGGGACTAGCGGGAAGGAGACCCAGTACTTC